The 21 T cell receptor beta chains listed next were all sequenced from one sample in a study of PD-L1 blockade in urothelial cancer. Libraries were prepared by immunoSEQ multiplex PCR; TCRdb keeps only in-frame clonotypes and omits some of them. In the table there are under 30,000 clones, around 80% of which are singletons. This sample comprised PBMCs, obtained around atezolizumab (anti-PD-L1) treatment. These receptor sequences come from a man aged 50 or older with urothelial cancer.

Only a few counts were recorded for this clone. J is TRBJ2-5 and V is TRBV11-2; a possible D gene is TRBD1 (5 bases). With 1 base removed from V and 2 bases from J, the gap between germline ends came to 5 bases. Germline V gene lookup returns CDR1 SGHAT and CDR2 FQNNGV. The CDR3 spans 13 residues. In nucleotides, the CDR3 is TGTGCCAGCAGCTTAGGACAGCAAGAGACCCAGTACTTC. It yields the protein CASSLGQQETQYF.

The chain is built from TRBV7-2 and TRBJ1-4, with D perhaps TRBD1 (5 bases). Germline values: CDR1 SGHTA, CDR2 FQGNSA. Trimming pared 1 base from V and 3 bases from J, leaving 9 bases between. The CDR3 sequence is 15 residues long. The CDR3 loop reads CASSLGGLSNEKLFF. DNA of the CDR3: TGTGCCAGCAGCTTAGGGGGACTCTCTAATGAAAAACTGTTTTTT.

The V call is TRBV5-6, the J call TRBJ2-1, with 8 bases that match TRBD2. The CDR3 spans 16 residues. V lost 5 bases, J lost 2 bases, and 9 bases stayed unmatched. Looked up from germline, CDR1 is SGHDT and CDR2 is YYEEEE. Written as DNA, the CDR3 is TGTGCCAGCAGTTCCTCGGGACTAGACGCCTACAATGAGCAGTTCTTC. The encoded protein is CASSSSGLDAYNEQFF.

The chain employs TRBV2 and TRBJ1-2, with D maybe TRBD1 (5 bases). This CDR3 has 13 residues. Trimming cost V 2 bases and J 3 bases, with 7 bases left between them. Germline V gene data show CDR1 as SNHLY and CDR2 as FYNNEI. The CDR3 here is CASSEQGDYGYTF. CDR3 DNA sequence: TGTGCCAGCAGTGAACAGGGTGACTATGGCTACACCTTC.

The V gene is TRBV4-1, the J gene TRBJ1-2; the D gene is possibly TRBD1 (5 bases). The CDR3 is 16 residues long. The germline CDR1 and CDR2 sequences are MGHRA and YSYEKL. Trimming left V 1 base short and J 5 bases short, with 17 bases between. The CDR3 is CASSQALGNKGYGYTF. Written as DNA, the CDR3 is TGCGCCAGCAGCCAAGCCCTAGGAAATAAGGGGTATGGCTACACCTTC.

The gene calls are TRBV5-1 and TRBJ2-5; tentative D call: TRBD1 (5 bases). Germline V gene sequence: CDR1 SGHRS, CDR2 YFSETQ. This CDR3 region has 13 residues. Trimming stripped 5 bases from V and 2 bases from J, with 10 bases between. The CDR3: CASSSGPQETQYF. The CDR3 nucleotides are TGCGCCAGCAGTTCAGGGCCACAAGAGACCCAGTACTTC.

The sample holds one count of this clone. The chain couples TRBV10-3 to TRBJ2-7, with D hard to call. CDR1 is ENHRY and CDR2 is SYGVKD in the germline V gene. The CDR3 has 14 amino acids. Trimming cost V 0 bases and J 5 bases, with 11 bases left between them. The CDR3 is CAISESGEVDEQYF. CDR3 in DNA: TGTGCCATCAGTGAGTCCGGAGAAGTGGACGAGCAGTACTTC.

This clone came up once. The V gene is TRBV10-2, the J gene TRBJ1-1; 7 bases match TRBD1. Germline V gene sequence: CDR1 WSHSY, CDR2 SAAADI. V shed 4 bases, J shed 4 bases, and the junction held 9 bases outside the gene matches. There are 15 residues in the CDR3. The CDR3 region is CASSGYRQGGTEAFF. For the CDR3, the DNA is TGCGCCAGCAGTGGGTATAGACAGGGTGGCACTGAAGCTTTCTTT.

The V and J genes are TRBV7-9 and TRBJ2-7; the match to TRBD2 covers 13 bases. V lost 4 bases, J lost 3 bases, and 0 bases stayed unmatched. The germline gives CDR1 SEHNR, CDR2 FQNEAQ (reference sequence). The CDR3 has 14 amino acids. The CDR3 here is CASSWTSGSYEQYF. The DNA for the CDR3 is TGTGCCAGCAGCTGGACTAGCGGGAGCTACGAGCAGTACTTC.

The chain links TRBV2 to TRBJ2-1, with D possibly TRBD2 on 6 matching bases. Germline values: CDR1 SNHLY, CDR2 FYNNEI. The CDR3 runs to 13 residues. Trimming cost V 6 bases and J 9 bases, with 15 bases left between them. The CDR3 coding sequence is TGTGCCAGCAGACCTCGTGGAGCGGGTGAGCAGTTCTTC. Encoded protein: CASRPRGAGEQFF.

The chain employs TRBV7-2 and TRBJ2-3; tentative D call: TRBD1 (5 bases). This CDR3 spans 14 amino acids. Germline V gene sequence: CDR1 SGHTA, CDR2 FQGNSA. Trimming took 1 base from V and 6 from J, leaving 11 bases between them. CDR3 in DNA: TGTGCCAGCAGCTTAGACCTGGGGCCGGATACGCAGTATTTT. Encoded protein: CASSLDLGPDTQYF.

The genes are TRBV2 and TRBJ2-5; possible D gene TRBD2, 6 bases. The CDR3 runs 15 residues. V shed 4 bases and J shed 4 bases, with 16 bases lying between them. The V gene's germline CDR1 is SNHLY and CDR2 FYNNEI. The CDR3 is CASSGLGGSGETQYF. CDR3 DNA sequence: TGTGCCAGCAGTGGTTTAGGAGGGTCCGGAGAGACCCAGTACTTC.

This clone was detected only a few times. The chain carries TRBV6-5 and TRBJ1-2; 7 bases are a match to TRBD1. This CDR3 spans 13 amino acids. Trimming at V came to 6 bases and at J to 3 bases, leaving 4 bases not matched to a gene. Germline loops: CDR1 MNHEY, CDR2 SVGAGI. The CDR3, as DNA: TGTGCCAGCAGCCCAGGGGGGTACTATGGCTACACCTTC. Protein sequence: CASSPGGYYGYTF.

Worth noting for this clone: The junction and the germline gene differ at one end; a read error may be behind it. The chain uses TRBV7-7 and TRBJ2-2, with a weak D call TRBD2 (6 bases). The CDR3 contains 16 residues. From germline, CDR1 is SSHAT and CDR2 FNYEAQ (reference sequence). CDR3 nucleotides: TGTGCTAGCAGCTTATCGCTGCTCGGGACTACCGGGGAGCTGTTTTTT. Protein sequence: CASSLSLLGTTGELFF.

The CDR3 bases are TGTGCCAGCAGTTTGTCCACGACAGGGAGGAGCTATGGCTACACCTTC. This encodes CASSLSTTGRSYGYTF. The chain carries TRBV27 and TRBJ1-2; the match to TRBD1 covers 7 bases. The V gene's germline CDR1 is MNHEY and CDR2 SMNVEV (reference sequence). Trimming removed 3 bases from V and 4 bases from J; junction bases left unmatched: 11. The CDR3 runs 16 residues.

The chain carries TRBV6-6 and TRBJ1-1, with D uncertain. Between the trimmed V and J ends, which lost 7 bases and 1 base, there was a span of 7 bases. Germline-derived CDR1 and CDR2 are MNHNY and SVGAGI (reference sequence). The CDR3 covers 12 residues. In nucleotides, the CDR3 is TGTGCCAGCAATTCGGGGAACACTGAAGCTTTCTTT. Amino acids: CASNSGNTEAFF.

The genes are TRBV28 and TRBJ1-3, with 7 bases identical to TRBD1. Germline CDR1 reads MDHEN; CDR2 reads SYDVKM. CDR3 length: 13 amino acids. V was clipped by 10 bases and J by 3 bases; unmatched bases: 6. The DNA of the CDR3 is TGTGCCATCTTAGACAGGGTTGGAAACACCATATATTTT. Protein: CAILDRVGNTIYF.

The table lists this clone with a few counts. The V call is TRBV6-4, the J call TRBJ2-3; D is possibly TRBD2 (5 bases). CDR3 length equals 15 residues. CDR1 MRHNA and CDR2 SNTAGT come from the germline V gene. V lost 2 bases, J lost 0 bases, and 9 bases lay in between. CDR3 amino acids: CASSDEGGSTDTQYF. CDR3 DNA: TGTGCCAGCAGTGACGAGGGTGGGAGCACAGATACGCAGTATTTT.

This clone was seen just once. The chain recombines TRBV14 with TRBJ2-3; tentative D call: TRBD1 (6 bases). Germline CDR1 reads SGHDN; CDR2 reads FVKESK. The CDR3 loop spans 15 amino acids. Trimming removed 7 bases at V and 6 bases at J, with 20 bases between. The CDR3 bases are TGTGCCAGCAACGGTGGCAGGGGAGCTTGGGATACGCAGTATTTT. Its translation: CASNGGRGAWDTQYF.

The chain employs TRBV5-4 and TRBJ1-3; possible D gene TRBD1, 5 bases. Germline-derived CDR1 and CDR2 are SGHNT and YYREEE (reference sequence). V was clipped by 4 bases and J by 3 bases, with 23 bases between them. The CDR3 totals 18 residues. The CDR3 loop reads CASSLTSGGKTFGNTIYF. The CDR3 DNA reads as TGTGCCAGCAGCCTGACATCGGGGGGAAAGACTTTTGGAAACACCATATATTTT.

The V gene is TRBV15, the J gene TRBJ2-5; 13 bases line up with TRBD2. V lost 4 bases to trimming and J lost 2 bases; unmatched junction nucleotides: 7. The CDR3 has 17 residues. The germline CDR1 and CDR2 sequences are LNHNV and YYDKDF (reference sequence). The CDR3 spells CATSNGLAGDLQETQYF. The CDR3, as DNA: TGTGCCACCAGCAACGGACTAGCGGGGGACTTACAAGAGACCCAGTACTTC.